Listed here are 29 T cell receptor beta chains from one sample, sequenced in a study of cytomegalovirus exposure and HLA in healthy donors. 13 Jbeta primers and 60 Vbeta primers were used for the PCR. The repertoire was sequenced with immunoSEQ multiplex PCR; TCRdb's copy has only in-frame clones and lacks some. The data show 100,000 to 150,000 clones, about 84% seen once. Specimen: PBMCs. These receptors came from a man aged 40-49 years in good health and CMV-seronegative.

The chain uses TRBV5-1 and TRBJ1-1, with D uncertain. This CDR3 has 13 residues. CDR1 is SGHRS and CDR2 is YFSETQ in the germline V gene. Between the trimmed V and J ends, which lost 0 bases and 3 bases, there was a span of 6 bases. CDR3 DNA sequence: TGCGCCAGCAGCTTGGTAATTGACACTGAAGCTTTCTTT. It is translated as CASSLVIDTEAFF.

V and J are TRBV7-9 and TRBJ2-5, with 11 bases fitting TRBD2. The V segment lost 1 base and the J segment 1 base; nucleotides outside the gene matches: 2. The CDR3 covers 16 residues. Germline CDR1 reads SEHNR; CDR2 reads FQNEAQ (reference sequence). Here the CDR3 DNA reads TGTGCCAGCAGCTTAGGACTAGCGGGGCTCCAAGAGACCCAGTACTTC. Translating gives CASSLGLAGLQETQYF.

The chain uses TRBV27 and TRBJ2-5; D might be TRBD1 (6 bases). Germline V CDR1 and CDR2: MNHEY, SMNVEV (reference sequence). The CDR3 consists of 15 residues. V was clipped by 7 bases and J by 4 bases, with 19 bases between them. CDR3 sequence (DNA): TGTGCCAGCACCGCCCTGCAGGGGTTGGGAGAGACCCAGTACTTC. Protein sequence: CASTALQGLGETQYF.

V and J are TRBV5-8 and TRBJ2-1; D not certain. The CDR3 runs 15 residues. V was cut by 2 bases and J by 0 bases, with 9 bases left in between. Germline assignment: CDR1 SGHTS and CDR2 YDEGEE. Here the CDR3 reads CASSFVGLSYNEQFF. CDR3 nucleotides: TGTGCCAGCAGCTTCGTTGGGCTCTCCTACAATGAGCAGTTCTTC.

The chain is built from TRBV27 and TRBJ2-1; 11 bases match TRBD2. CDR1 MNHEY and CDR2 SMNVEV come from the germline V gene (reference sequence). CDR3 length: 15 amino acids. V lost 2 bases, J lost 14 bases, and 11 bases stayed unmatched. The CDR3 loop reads CASSLLASGGPREFF. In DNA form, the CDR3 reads TGTGCCAGCAGTTTACTCGCTAGCGGGGGGCCCCGAGAGTTCTTC.

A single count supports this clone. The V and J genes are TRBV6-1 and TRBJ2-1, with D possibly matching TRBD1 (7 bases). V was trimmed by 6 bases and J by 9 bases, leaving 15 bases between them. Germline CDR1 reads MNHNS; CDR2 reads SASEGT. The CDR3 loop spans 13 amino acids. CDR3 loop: CASRKWGDSEQFF. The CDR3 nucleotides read TGTGCCAGCAGAAAGTGGGGGGACAGTGAGCAGTTCTTC.

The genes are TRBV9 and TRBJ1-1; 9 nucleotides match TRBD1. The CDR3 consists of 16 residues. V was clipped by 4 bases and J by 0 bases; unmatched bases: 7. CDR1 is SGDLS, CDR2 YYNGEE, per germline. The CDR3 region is CASSPPGTGMNTEAFF. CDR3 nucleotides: TGTGCCAGCAGCCCCCCTGGGACAGGGATGAACACTGAAGCTTTCTTT.

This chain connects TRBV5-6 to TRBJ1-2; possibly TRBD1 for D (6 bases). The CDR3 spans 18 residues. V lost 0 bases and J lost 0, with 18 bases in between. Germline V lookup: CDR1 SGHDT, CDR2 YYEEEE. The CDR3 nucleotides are TGTGCCAGCAGCTTGGCCCGGACAGACTTAGTAACTAACTATGGCTACACCTTC. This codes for CASSLARTDLVTNYGYTF.

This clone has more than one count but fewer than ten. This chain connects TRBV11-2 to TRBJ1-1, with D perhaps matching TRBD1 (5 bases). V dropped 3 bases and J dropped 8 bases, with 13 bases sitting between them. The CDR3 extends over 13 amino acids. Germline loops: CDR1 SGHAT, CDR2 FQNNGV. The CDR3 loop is CASSFLRRGEAFF. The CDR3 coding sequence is TGTGCCAGCAGCTTCCTTCGGCGGGGGGAAGCTTTCTTT.

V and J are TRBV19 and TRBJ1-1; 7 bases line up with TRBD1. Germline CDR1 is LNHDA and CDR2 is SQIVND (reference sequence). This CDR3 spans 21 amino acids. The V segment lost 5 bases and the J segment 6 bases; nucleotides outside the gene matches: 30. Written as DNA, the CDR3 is TGTGCCAGTAGTCCCCGAACAGAGGGGGACAGAGGTGCAGGAAGGGGCGCTGAAGCTTTCTTT. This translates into CASSPRTEGDRGAGRGAEAFF. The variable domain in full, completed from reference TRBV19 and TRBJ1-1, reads DGGITQSPKYLFRKEGQNVTLSCEQNLNHDAMYWYRQDPGQGLRLIYYSQIVNDFQKGDIAEGYSVSREKKESFPLTVTSAQKNPTAFYLCASSPRTEGDRGAGRGAEAFFGQGTRLTVV.

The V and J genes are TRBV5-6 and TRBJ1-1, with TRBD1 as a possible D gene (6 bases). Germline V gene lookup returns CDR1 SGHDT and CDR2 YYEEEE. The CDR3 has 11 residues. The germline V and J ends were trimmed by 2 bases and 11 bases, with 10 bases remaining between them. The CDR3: CASSFQGRAFF. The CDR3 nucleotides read TGTGCCAGCAGCTTTCAGGGGCGGGCTTTCTTT. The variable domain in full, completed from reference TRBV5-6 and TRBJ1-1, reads DAGVTQSPTHLIKTRGQQVTLRCSPKSGHDTVSWYQQALGQGPQFIFQYYEEEERQRGNFPDRFSGHQFPNYSSELNVNALLLGDSALYLCASSFQGRAFFGQGTRLTVV.

CDR3 nucleotide sequence: TGTGCCAGCAGCTCCGGGACAGGGGTACCCAATGAGCAGTTCTTC. This translates into CASSSGTGVPNEQFF. This chain joins TRBV7-9 and TRBJ2-1, with 10 bases identical to TRBD1. Trimming at V came to 4 bases and at J to 6 bases, leaving 6 bases not matched to a gene. CDR3 size: 15 residues. CDR1 and CDR2 from the germline V gene are SEHNR and FQNEAQ (reference sequence).

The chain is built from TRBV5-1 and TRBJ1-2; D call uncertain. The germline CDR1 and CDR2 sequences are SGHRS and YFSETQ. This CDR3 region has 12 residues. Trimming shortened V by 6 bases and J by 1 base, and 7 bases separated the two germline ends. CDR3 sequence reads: CASTRDNYGYTF. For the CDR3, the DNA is TGCGCCAGCACCCGAGATAACTATGGCTACACCTTC.

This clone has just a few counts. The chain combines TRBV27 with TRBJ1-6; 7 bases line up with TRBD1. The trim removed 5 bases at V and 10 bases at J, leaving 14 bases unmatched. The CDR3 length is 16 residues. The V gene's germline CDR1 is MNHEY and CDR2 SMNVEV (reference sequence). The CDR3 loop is CASSPTTTGRGSPLHF. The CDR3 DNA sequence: TGTGCCAGCAGTCCCACCACGACAGGGCGCGGGTCACCCCTCCACTTT.

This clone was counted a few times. CDR3 region: CATSKEETQYF. The CDR3 DNA reads as TGTGCCACCTCGAAAGAGGAGACCCAGTACTTC. This sequence joins TRBV15 and TRBJ2-5; D not resolved. The CDR3 consists of 11 residues. Deletions cut 8 bases from V and 5 bases from J, with 9 bases between. The germline gives CDR1 LNHNV, CDR2 YYDKDF (reference sequence).

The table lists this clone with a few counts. The CDR3 here is CASSGTGNEQFF. In DNA, the CDR3 is TGTGCCAGCAGCGGGACAGGGAATGAGCAGTTCTTC. The chain uses TRBV9 and TRBJ2-1; 8 bases are a match to TRBD1. V lost 3 bases to trimming and J lost 7 bases; unmatched junction nucleotides: 0. The CDR3 consists of 12 residues. Germline-derived CDR1 and CDR2 are SGDLS and YYNGEE.

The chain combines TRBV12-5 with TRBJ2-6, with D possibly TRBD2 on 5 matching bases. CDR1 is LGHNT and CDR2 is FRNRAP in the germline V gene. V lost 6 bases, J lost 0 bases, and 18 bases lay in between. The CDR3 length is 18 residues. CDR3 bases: TGTGCTAGTGGCTCGTCTATGCCGGGGATCTCTGGGGCCAACGTCCTGACTTTC. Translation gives CASGSSMPGISGANVLTF.

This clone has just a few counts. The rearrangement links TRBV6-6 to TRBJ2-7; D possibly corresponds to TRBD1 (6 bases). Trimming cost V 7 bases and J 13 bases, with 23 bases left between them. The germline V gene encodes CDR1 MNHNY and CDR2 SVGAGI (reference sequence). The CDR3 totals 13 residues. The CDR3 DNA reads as TGTGCCAGCACTCGGACTGCTGACGGGGACATATACTTC. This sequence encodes CASTRTADGDIYF.

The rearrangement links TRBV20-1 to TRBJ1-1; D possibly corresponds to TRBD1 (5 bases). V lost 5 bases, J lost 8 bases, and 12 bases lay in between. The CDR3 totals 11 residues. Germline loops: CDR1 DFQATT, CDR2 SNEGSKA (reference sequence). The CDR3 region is CSAPRVTEAFF. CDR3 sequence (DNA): TGCAGTGCTCCCAGGGTGACCGAAGCTTTCTTT.

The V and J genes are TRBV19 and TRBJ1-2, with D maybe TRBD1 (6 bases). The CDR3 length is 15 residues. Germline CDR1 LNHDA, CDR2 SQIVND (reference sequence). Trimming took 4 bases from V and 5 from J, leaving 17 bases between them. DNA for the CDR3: TGTGCCAGTAGTAACCCCCAGACAGGATTTTATGGCTACACCTTC. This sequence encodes CASSNPQTGFYGYTF.

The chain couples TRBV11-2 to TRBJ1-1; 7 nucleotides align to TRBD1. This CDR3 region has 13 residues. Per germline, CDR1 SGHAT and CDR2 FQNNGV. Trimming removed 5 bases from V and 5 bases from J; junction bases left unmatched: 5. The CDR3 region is CASSPRQGTEAFF. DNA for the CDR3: TGTGCCAGCAGCCCCCGACAGGGAACTGAAGCTTTCTTT.

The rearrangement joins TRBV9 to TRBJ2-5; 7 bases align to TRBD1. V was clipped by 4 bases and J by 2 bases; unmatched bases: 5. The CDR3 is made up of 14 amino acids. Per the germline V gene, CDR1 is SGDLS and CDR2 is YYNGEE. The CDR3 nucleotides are TGTGCCAGCAGCTTCGGGGACAGACAAGAGACCCAGTACTTC. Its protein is CASSFGDRQETQYF.

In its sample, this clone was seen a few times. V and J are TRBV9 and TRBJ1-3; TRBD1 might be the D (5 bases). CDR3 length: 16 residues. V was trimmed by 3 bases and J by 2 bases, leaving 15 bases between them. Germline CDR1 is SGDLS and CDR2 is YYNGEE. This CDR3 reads CASSAQQETAGNTIYF. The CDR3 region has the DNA TGTGCCAGCAGCGCCCAGCAAGAGACAGCTGGAAACACCATATATTTT.

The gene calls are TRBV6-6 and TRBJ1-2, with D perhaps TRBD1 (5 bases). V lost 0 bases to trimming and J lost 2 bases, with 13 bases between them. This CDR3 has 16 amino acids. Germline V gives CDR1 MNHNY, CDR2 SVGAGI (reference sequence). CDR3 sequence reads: CASSYSPGLLNYGYTF. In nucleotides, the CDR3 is TGTGCCAGCAGTTACTCTCCGGGACTGCTAAACTATGGCTACACCTTC.

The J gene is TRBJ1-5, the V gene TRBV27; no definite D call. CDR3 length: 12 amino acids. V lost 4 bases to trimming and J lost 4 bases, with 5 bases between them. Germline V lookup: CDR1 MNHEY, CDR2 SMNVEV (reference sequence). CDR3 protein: CASSYINQPQHF. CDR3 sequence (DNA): TGTGCCAGCAGTTATATTAATCAGCCCCAGCATTTT.

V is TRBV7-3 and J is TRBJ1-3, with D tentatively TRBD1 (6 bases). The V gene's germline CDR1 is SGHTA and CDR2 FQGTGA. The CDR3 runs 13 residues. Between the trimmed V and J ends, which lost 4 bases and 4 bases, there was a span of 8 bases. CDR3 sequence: CASSSDRGNTIYF. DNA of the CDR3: TGTGCCAGCAGCTCAGACAGGGGAAACACCATATATTTT.

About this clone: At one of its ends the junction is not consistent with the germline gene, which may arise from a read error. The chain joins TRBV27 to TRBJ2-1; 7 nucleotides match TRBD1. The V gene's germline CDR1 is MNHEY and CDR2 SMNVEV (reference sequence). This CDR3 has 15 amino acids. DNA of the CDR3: TGTGCCAGCAAACCCGACAGGGAGTCTTACAATGGGCAGTTCTTC. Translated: CASKPDRESYNGQFF.

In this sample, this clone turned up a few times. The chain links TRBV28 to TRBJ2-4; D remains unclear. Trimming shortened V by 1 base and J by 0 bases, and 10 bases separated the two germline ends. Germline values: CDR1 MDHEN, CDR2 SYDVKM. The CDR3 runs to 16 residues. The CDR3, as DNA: TGTGCCAGCAGTTTATTACCCTCAGGAGCCAAAAACATTCAGTACTTC. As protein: CASSLLPSGAKNIQYF.

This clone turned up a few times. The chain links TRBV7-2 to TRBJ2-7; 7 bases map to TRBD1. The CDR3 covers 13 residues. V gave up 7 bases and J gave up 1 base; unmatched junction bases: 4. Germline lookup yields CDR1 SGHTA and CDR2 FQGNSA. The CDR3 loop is CASTTGQSYEQYF. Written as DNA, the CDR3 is TGTGCCAGCACGACAGGGCAGTCCTACGAGCAGTACTTC.